The entry that follows covers one T cell receptor beta chain sequence. Its antigen is still unknown. The CDR3 runs 16 residues. Trimming took 4 bases from V and 0 from J, leaving 14 bases between them. Germline CDR1 reads SGDLS; CDR2 reads YYNGEE. The naive CD8 fraction comprised CD45RO-negative cells positively selected for CCR7 and excluded terminally differentiated effector memory CD45RA+ cells. Only in-frame clones appear in the TCRdb table, and some are missing; sequencing was by immunoSEQ multiplex PCR. The sample has about 1,800,000 clones; approximately 95% are singletons. The data were obtained in a study of shared clonotypes between healthy human individuals. At the level of the study: The plates for each donor numbered three CD4 naive, three CD4 memory, two CD8 naive and one CD8 memory. Points from the study as a whole: Generally, estimated richness proved larger in naive subsets than it did in memory subsets. Though the depth was large, rarefaction showed that sorted-subset sequencing was incomplete. Some clonotypes were shared by all four sorted-subset donors, while others were not shared. The non-shared ones had lower generation probabilities than the shared ones.

The sample comprised naive CD8+ T cells sorted from blood. The V and J genes are TRBV9 and TRBJ2-1; D not resolved. This clonotype was obtained from a man aged 18 to 29 in good health. This CDR3 is CASSHARTSSYNEQFF. DNA for the CDR3: TGTGCCAGCAGCCACGCCCGTACGAGCTCCTACAATGAGCAGTTCTTC. Complete variable domain (other parts from reference TRBV9 and TRBJ2-1): DSGVTQTPKHLITATGQRVTLRCSPRSGDLSVYWYQQSLDQGLQFLIQYYNGEERAKGNILERFSAQQFPDLHSELNLSSLELGDSALYFCASSHARTSSYNEQFFGPGTRLTVL.